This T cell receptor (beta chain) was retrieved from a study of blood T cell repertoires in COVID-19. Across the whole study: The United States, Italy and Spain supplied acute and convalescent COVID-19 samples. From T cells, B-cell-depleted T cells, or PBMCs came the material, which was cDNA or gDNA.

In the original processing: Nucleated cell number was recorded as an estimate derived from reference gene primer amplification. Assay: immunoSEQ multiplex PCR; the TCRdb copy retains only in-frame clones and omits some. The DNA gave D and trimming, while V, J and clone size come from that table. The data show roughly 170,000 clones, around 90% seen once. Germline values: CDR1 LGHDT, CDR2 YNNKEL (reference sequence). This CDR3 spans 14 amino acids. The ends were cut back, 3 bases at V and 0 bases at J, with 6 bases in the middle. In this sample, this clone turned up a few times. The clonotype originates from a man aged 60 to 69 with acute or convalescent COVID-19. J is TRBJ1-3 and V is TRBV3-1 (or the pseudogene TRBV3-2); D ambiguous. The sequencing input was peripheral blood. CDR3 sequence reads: CASSHRPSGNTIYF. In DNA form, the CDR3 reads TGTGCCAGCAGCCACAGGCCCTCTGGAAACACCATATATTTT.